The 30 T cell receptor beta chains given below trace back to one sample, sequenced in a study of T cell repertoires in cytomegalovirus infection. TCRdb fed the reads into MiXCR, producing one record per CDR3 protein. The profile shows hundreds of thousands of distinct CDR3 sequences, almost 30% of them singletons. Which antigens these TCRs recognize remains unknown. This specimen was cultured PBMCs, taken from culture after CMV antigen stimulation. Source of these receptors: a human donor in good health (CMV status not recorded). Some clones in this sample may be carry-over from other donors' samples.

This chain connects TRBV28 to TRBJ1-1; 11 nucleotides match TRBD1. The germline V gene has CDR1 MDHEN and CDR2 SYDVKM. The CDR3 contains 14 residues. V lost 2 bases and J lost 7; bases outside the gene matches: 3. CDR3 residues: CASSLRTGGVEAFF. The CDR3 coding sequence is TGTGCCAGCAGTTTAAGGACAGGGGGCGTTGAAGCTTTCTTT.

This clonotype has at least ten counts. This chain links TRBV7-9 with TRBJ1-1, with a tentative D call TRBD1 (5 bases). The CDR3 is 15 residues long. The V and J ends lost 5 bases and 1 base respectively, with 14 bases between them. CDR1 is SEHNR, CDR2 FQNEAQ, per germline (reference sequence). CDR3 sequence: CASSAPNTGNTEAFF. For the CDR3, the DNA is TGTGCCAGCAGCGCTCCCAATACAGGGAACACTGAAGCTTTCTTT.

This clonotype was counted ten times or more. The rearrangement links TRBV7-2 to TRBJ2-5; 10 bases map to TRBD1. Germline assignment: CDR1 SGHTA and CDR2 FQGNSA. V was clipped by 5 bases and J by 5 bases; unmatched bases: 5. CDR3 length: 14 amino acids. The CDR3: CASSRDRGRETQYF. The CDR3 DNA reads TGTGCCAGCAGCCGGGACAGGGGTAGGGAGACCCAGTACTTC.

The CDR3 nucleotides are TGTGCCACCAAGCGGGAGGGCCTAGGGGAGCAGTACTTC. Translating gives CATKREGLGEQYF. The rearrangement links TRBV15 to TRBJ2-7; 10 positions match TRBD2. The germline gives CDR1 LNHNV, CDR2 YYDKDF (reference sequence). This CDR3 has 13 amino acids. V lost 7 bases and J lost 7; bases outside the gene matches: 7.

The chain uses TRBV7-2 and TRBJ2-5; D assignment may be TRBD1 or TRBD2 (5 bases each). The CDR3 consists of 14 residues. Germline loops: CDR1 SGHTA, CDR2 FQGNSA. The V and J ends lost 2 bases and 3 bases respectively, with 10 bases between them. DNA of the CDR3: TGTGCCAGCAGCTTAAAGGGGCGGGAAGAGACCCAGTACTTC. It codes for CASSLKGREETQYF.

The rearrangement links TRBV28 to TRBJ1-3, with 9 bases that match TRBD1. V was pared by 5 bases and J by 5 bases, with 10 bases of the junction left unmatched. From germline, CDR1 is MDHEN and CDR2 SYDVKM. This CDR3 is 16 amino acids long. This CDR3 is CASSPGQGRQRNTIYF. The DNA for the CDR3 is TGTGCCAGCAGTCCGGGACAGGGAAGGCAAAGAAACACCATATATTTT.

The DNA for the CDR3 is TGCAGTGCCGGCGGCGCTCACGTACATACGCAGTATTTT. Its translation: CSAGGAHVHTQYF. The chain recombines TRBV20-1 with TRBJ2-3; D gene ambiguous. The CDR3 length is 13 residues. V lost 6 bases to trimming and J lost 7 bases, with 17 bases between them. The germline V gene encodes CDR1 DFQATT and CDR2 SNEGSKA (reference sequence).

This clonotype was counted a few times. CDR3 nucleotides: TGTGCCAGCAGTCAAAACGGCAGAGAGAATGGCTACACCTTC. It yields the protein CASSQNGRENGYTF. J is TRBJ1-2 and V is TRBV7-6; D unresolved. CDR1 and CDR2 from the germline V gene are SGHVS and FNYEAQ. This CDR3 has 14 residues. V was clipped by 6 bases and J by 6 bases, with 17 bases between them.

The chain combines TRBV11-2 with TRBJ1-1; 7 bases fit TRBD1. V gave up 2 bases and J gave up 0 bases; unmatched junction bases: 9. CDR1 SGHAT and CDR2 FQNNGV come from the germline V gene. The CDR3 runs to 17 residues. The CDR3 DNA sequence: TGTGCCAGCAGCTTATTCTTCAGGGGGGGATTGAACACTGAAGCTTTCTTT. Encoded protein: CASSLFFRGGLNTEAFF.

In its sample, this clonotype was seen a few times. The chain has TRBV4-1 and TRBJ1-6; possible D gene TRBD1, 5 bases. Germline CDR1 is MGHRA and CDR2 is YSYEKL. V was trimmed by 0 bases and J by 9 bases, leaving 12 bases between them. The CDR3 totals 15 residues. The CDR3 sequence: CASSQEGGMLSPLHF. The CDR3 DNA sequence: TGCGCCAGCAGCCAAGAGGGGGGGATGCTTTCACCCCTCCACTTT.

The V and J genes are TRBV2 and TRBJ2-1; the match to TRBD2 covers 12 bases. With V trimmed by 3 bases and J by 8 bases, 5 bases remained unmatched. The CDR3 sequence is 15 residues long. The V gene's germline CDR1 is SNHLY and CDR2 FYNNEI. Here the CDR3 reads CASSDGLAGKDEQFF. The CDR3 DNA reads TGTGCCAGCAGTGACGGACTAGCGGGGAAGGATGAGCAGTTCTTC.

The chain's CDR3 is CASSQGEGSANYGYTF. CDR3 coding DNA: TGTGCCAGCAGCCAAGGGGAGGGCAGTGCTAACTATGGCTACACCTTC. The chain recombines TRBV4-2 with TRBJ1-2; no clear D. Germline CDR1 LGHNA, CDR2 YNFKEQ. The CDR3 has 16 residues. Trimming removed 1 base at V and 0 bases at J, with 12 bases between.

V gene TRBV27 combines with J gene TRBJ1-2, with 10 bases matching TRBD1. Germline CDR1 and CDR2: MNHEY and SMNVEV (reference sequence). This CDR3 is 17 amino acids long. V was clipped by 1 base and J by 1 base; unmatched bases: 6. CDR3 sequence (DNA): TGTGCCAGCAGTTTATATGGGACAGGGGTCCTTAACTATGGCTACACCTTC. Amino acids: CASSLYGTGVLNYGYTF.

This clonotype was observed a handful of times. This chain links TRBV7-2 with TRBJ1-1, with a possible D match to TRBD1 (6 bases). Trimming removed 4 bases at V and 3 bases at J, with 12 bases between. The CDR3 is 14 residues long. The germline V gene has CDR1 SGHTA and CDR2 FQGNSA. In DNA form, the CDR3 reads TGTGCCAGCAGCTCAATGGACAGCTACACTGAAGCTTTCTTT. This encodes CASSSMDSYTEAFF.

This clonotype was picked up a small number of times. J is TRBJ1-5 and V is TRBV19; D call uncertain. Germline CDR1 is LNHDA and CDR2 is SQIVND (reference sequence). This CDR3 has 10 amino acids. Trimming cost V 4 bases and J 8 bases, with 3 bases left between them. CDR3 sequence: CASSTEPQHF. CDR3 in DNA: TGTGCCAGTAGTACGGAGCCCCAGCATTTT.

This chain links TRBV4-1 with TRBJ1-1, with unresolved D. There are 14 residues in the CDR3. Germline V gene data show CDR1 as MGHRA and CDR2 as YSYEKL. The V end was cut by 0 bases, the J end by 4 bases, with 9 bases between. The CDR3 spells CASSQEVVRTEAFF. In DNA, the CDR3 is TGCGCCAGCAGCCAAGAGGTGGTACGCACTGAAGCTTTCTTT.

The chain uses TRBV9 and TRBJ2-2; 7 bases are a match to TRBD2. Trimming at V came to 4 bases and at J to 5 bases, leaving 11 bases not matched to a gene. CDR3 length equals 16 residues. The germline CDR1 and CDR2 sequences are SGDLS and YYNGEE. The CDR3 loop reads CASSPRGDRMTGELFF. In DNA, the CDR3 is TGTGCCAGCAGCCCACGGGGGGACCGAATGACCGGGGAGCTGTTTTTT.

The chain is built from TRBV19 and TRBJ2-3, with a weak D call TRBD1 (5 bases). The length of the CDR3 is 12 residues. V lost 7 bases, J lost 2 bases, and 7 bases lay in between. Germline lookup yields CDR1 LNHDA and CDR2 SQIVND (reference sequence). The CDR3 sequence: CASKGSTDTQYF. CDR3 in DNA: TGTGCCAGTAAGGGGTCCACAGATACGCAGTATTTT.

The V gene is TRBV9, the J gene TRBJ2-7; the match to TRBD1 covers 7 bases. CDR1 and CDR2 (germline): SGDLS, YYNGEE. This CDR3 is built from 15 residues. V lost 3 bases and J lost 2; bases outside the gene matches: 8. For the CDR3, the DNA is TGTGCCAGCAGCGCACGACAGGGTGATGCCTACGAGCAGTACTTC. Translation: CASSARQGDAYEQYF.

This clonotype was recorded at least ten times. The CDR3 protein is CASRLGTGVTGELFF. CDR3 nucleotide sequence: TGTGCCAGCAGACTAGGGACAGGGGTCACCGGGGAGCTGTTTTTT. The chain links TRBV28 to TRBJ2-2; TRBD1 matches 10 bases. Germline V gene lookup returns CDR1 MDHEN and CDR2 SYDVKM. J lost 4 bases, V lost 6 bases, and 5 bases had no gene match. This CDR3 spans 15 amino acids. Based on the CDR3 plus reference TRBV28 and TRBJ2-2, the full variable domain is DVKVTQSSRYLVKRTGEKVFLECVQDMDHENMFWYRQDPGLGLRLIYFSYDVKMKEKGDIPEGYSVSREKKERFSLILESASTNQTSMYLCASRLGTGVTGELFFGEGSRLTVL.

CDR3 residues: CASSSRGGTGADQPQHF. As DNA, the CDR3 is TGTGCCAGCAGCTCTAGGGGGGGGACAGGGGCTGATCAGCCCCAGCATTTT. The J gene is TRBJ1-5, the V gene TRBV7-9, with 10 positions matching TRBD1. The CDR3 has 17 residues. CDR1 and CDR2 (germline): SEHNR, FQNEAQ (reference sequence). V lost 4 bases to trimming and J lost 5 bases; unmatched junction nucleotides: 11.

This clonotype was recorded a few times. This rearrangement joins TRBV11-2 to TRBJ2-7; 12 bases align to TRBD2. The CDR3 spans 16 residues. J lost 5 bases, V lost 2 bases, and 7 bases had no gene match. Germline V CDR1 and CDR2: SGHAT, FQNNGV. The chain's CDR3 is CASSLRPSGRGDEQYF. In nucleotides, the CDR3 is TGTGCCAGCAGCTTACGGCCTAGCGGGAGGGGAGACGAGCAGTACTTC.

The J gene is TRBJ2-7, the V gene TRBV5-6, with D maybe TRBD1 (5 bases). CDR3 length: 13 amino acids. Trimming removed 0 bases from V and 5 bases from J, with 9 bases in between. Germline CDR1 SGHDT, CDR2 YYEEEE. CDR3: CASSLGQLHEQYF. The CDR3 DNA follows: TGTGCCAGCAGCTTGGGACAGCTTCACGAGCAGTACTTC.

The chain has TRBV7-9 and TRBJ1-2; 8 nucleotides match TRBD1. The germline CDR1 and CDR2 sequences are SEHNR and FQNEAQ (reference sequence). With 5 bases clipped from V and 5 bases from J, the junction kept 7 bases outside the gene matches. CDR3 length: 14 residues. CDR3 amino acids: CASSPPTGDYGYTF. The CDR3 nucleotides read TGTGCCAGCAGCCCCCCGACAGGGGATTATGGCTACACCTTC.

The V and J genes are TRBV28 and TRBJ2-7; 7 bases match TRBD2. The germline V gene encodes CDR1 MDHEN and CDR2 SYDVKM. Losses at the gene ends were 4 bases for V and 2 bases for J; bases not matched to a gene: 2. The CDR3 is 13 residues long. The CDR3 reads CASSWTSTYEQYF. Here the CDR3 DNA reads TGTGCCAGCAGTTGGACTAGTACCTACGAGCAGTACTTC.

The V and J genes are TRBV6-1 and TRBJ1-2; 8 nucleotides align to TRBD1. V gave up 3 bases and J gave up 6 bases; unmatched junction bases: 3. The germline V gene encodes CDR1 MNHNS and CDR2 SASEGT. This CDR3 has 13 residues. The CDR3 spells CASSDRGRNGYTF. CDR3 nucleotide sequence: TGTGCCAGCAGTGACAGGGGGCGGAATGGCTACACCTTC.

This clonotype has more than one count but fewer than ten. The chain is built from TRBV6-4 and TRBJ2-2; 12 bases are shared with TRBD2. Germline-derived CDR1 and CDR2 are MRHNA and SNTAGT. With V trimmed by 4 bases and J by 6 bases, 9 bases remained unmatched. CDR3 length: 17 residues. CDR3 region: CASSASASGGAAGELFF. In DNA form, the CDR3 reads TGTGCCAGCAGTGCATCAGCTAGCGGGGGGGCCGCCGGGGAGCTGTTTTTT.

This chain joins TRBV2 and TRBJ1-5; no definite D call. The CDR3 runs to 15 residues. Trimming pared 3 bases from V and 0 bases from J, leaving 9 bases between. Looked up from germline, CDR1 is SNHLY and CDR2 is FYNNEI. CDR3 in amino acids: CASSDRAVSNQPQHF. The CDR3 DNA is TGTGCCAGCAGTGATAGGGCAGTTAGCAATCAGCCCCAGCATTTT. The full variable domain, its missing parts supplied by reference TRBV2 and TRBJ1-5, is EPEVTQTPSHQVTQMGQEVILRCVPISNHLYFYWYRQILGQKVEFLVSFYNNEISEKSEIFDDQFSVERPDGSNFTLKIRSTKLEDSAMYFCASSDRAVSNQPQHFGDGTRLSIL.

This chain connects TRBV11-3 to TRBJ2-5; D remains ambiguous. Germline V gene data show CDR1 as SGHNT and CDR2 as YENEEA. The CDR3 totals 16 residues. Trimming stripped 4 bases from V and 4 bases from J, with 19 bases between. The CDR3 DNA follows: TGTGCCAGCAGCTCCCGTGGTTCGGCAGGCTCAGAGACCCAGTACTTC. It is translated as CASSSRGSAGSETQYF.

In its sample, this clonotype was seen a few times. The rearrangement links TRBV6-2 or TRBV6-3 to TRBJ2-7; the match to TRBD1 covers 9 bases. Germline-derived CDR1 and CDR2 are MNHEY and SVGEGT. After removal of 2 bases from V and 2 bases from J, the junction contained 1 base not matched to a gene. CDR3 length: 14 residues. CDR3: CASSYGQGTYEQYF. CDR3 nucleotide sequence: TGTGCCAGCAGTTACGGACAGGGGACCTACGAGCAGTACTTC.